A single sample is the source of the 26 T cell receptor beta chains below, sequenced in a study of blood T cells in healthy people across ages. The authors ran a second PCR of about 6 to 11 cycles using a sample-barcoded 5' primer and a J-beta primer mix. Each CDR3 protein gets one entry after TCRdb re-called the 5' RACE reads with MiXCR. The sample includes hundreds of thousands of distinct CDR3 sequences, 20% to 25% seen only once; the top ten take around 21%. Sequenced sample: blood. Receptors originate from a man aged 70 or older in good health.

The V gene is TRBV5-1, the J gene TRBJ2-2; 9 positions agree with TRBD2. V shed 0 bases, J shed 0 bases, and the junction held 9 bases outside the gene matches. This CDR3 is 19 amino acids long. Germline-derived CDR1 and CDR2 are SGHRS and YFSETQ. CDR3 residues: CASSLGWIAGATNTGELFF. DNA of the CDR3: TGCGCCAGCAGCTTGGGGTGGATAGCGGGGGCCACGAACACCGGGGAGCTGTTTTTT.

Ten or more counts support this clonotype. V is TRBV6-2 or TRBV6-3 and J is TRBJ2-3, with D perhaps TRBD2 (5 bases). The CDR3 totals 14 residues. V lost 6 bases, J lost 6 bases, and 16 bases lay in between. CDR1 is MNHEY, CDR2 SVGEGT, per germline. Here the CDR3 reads CASSDYLPSDTQYF. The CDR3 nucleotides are TGTGCCAGCAGCGACTATCTCCCTAGCGATACGCAGTATTTT.

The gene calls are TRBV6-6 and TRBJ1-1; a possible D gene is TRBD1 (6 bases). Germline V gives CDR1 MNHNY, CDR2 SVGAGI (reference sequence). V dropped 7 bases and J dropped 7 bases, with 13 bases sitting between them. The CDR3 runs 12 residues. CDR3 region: CASTRLQGEAFF. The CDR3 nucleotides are TGTGCCAGCACCAGACTACAGGGTGAAGCTTTCTTT.

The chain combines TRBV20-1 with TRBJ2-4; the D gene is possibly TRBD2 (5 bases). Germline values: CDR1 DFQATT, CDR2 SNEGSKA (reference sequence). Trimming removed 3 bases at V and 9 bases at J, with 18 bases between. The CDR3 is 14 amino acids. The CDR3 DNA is TGCAGTGCTAGGGGATCGAGGGATTATGGCATTCAGTACTTC. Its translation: CSARGSRDYGIQYF.

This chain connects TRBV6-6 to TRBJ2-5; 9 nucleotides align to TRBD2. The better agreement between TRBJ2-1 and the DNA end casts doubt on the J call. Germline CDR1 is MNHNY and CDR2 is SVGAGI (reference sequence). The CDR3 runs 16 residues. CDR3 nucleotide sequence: TGTGCCAGCAGTACTACTAGCGGGTCCCGGGCGGGTGAGCAGTTCTTC. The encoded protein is CASSTTSGSRAGEQFF.

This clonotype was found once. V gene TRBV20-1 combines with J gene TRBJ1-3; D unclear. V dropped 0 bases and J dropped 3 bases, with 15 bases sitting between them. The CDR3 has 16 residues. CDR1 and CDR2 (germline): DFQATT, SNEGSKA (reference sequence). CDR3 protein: CSARDTEASHGNTIYF. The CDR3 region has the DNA TGCAGTGCTAGAGATACGGAGGCTTCACATGGAAACACCATATATTTT.

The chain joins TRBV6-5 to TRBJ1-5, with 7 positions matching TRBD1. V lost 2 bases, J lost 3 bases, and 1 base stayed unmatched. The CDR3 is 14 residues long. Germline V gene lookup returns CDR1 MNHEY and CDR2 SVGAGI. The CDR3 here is CASSYRGLNQPQHF. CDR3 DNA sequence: TGTGCCAGCAGTTACAGGGGGCTCAATCAGCCCCAGCATTTT.

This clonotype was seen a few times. The CDR3 nucleotides read TGTGCCTGGAGTGTGGGGGAGCACAATGAGCAGTTCTTC. Translating gives CAWSVGEHNEQFF. The rearrangement links TRBV30 to TRBJ2-1; D is tentatively TRBD1 or TRBD2 (5 bases each). CDR1 is GTSNPN and CDR2 is SVGIG in the germline V gene (reference sequence). The CDR3 loop spans 13 amino acids. The V end lost 0 bases, the J end lost 5 bases, and 8 bases lay between the germline ends.

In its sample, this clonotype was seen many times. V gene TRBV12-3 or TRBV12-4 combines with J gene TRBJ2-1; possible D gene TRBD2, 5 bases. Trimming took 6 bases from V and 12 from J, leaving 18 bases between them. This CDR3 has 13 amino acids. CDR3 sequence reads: CASRATLGEMQFF. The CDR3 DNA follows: TGTGCCAGCAGGGCGACCTTGGGAGAGATGCAGTTCTTC.

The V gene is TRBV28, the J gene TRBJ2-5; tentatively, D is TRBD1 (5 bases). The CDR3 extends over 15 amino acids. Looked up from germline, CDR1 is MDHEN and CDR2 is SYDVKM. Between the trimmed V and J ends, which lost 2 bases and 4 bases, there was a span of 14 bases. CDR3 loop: CASSLASRVRETQYF. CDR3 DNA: TGTGCCAGCAGTTTAGCGTCCAGGGTGAGAGAGACCCAGTACTTC.

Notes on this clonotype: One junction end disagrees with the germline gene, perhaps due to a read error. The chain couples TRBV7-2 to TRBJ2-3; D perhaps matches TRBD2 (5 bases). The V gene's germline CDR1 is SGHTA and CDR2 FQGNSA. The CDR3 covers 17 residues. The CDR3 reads CAGSLGPGGMRTDTQYF. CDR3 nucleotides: TGTGCCGGCAGCTTAGGGCCCGGAGGTATGAGGACAGATACGCAGTATTTT.

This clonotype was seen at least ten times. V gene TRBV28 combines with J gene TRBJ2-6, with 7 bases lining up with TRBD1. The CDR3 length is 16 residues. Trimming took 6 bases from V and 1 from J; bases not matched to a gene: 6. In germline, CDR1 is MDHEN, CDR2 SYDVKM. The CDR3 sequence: CASSTLTGSGANVLTF. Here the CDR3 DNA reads TGTGCCAGCAGCACCTTGACAGGGTCTGGGGCCAACGTCCTGACTTTC.

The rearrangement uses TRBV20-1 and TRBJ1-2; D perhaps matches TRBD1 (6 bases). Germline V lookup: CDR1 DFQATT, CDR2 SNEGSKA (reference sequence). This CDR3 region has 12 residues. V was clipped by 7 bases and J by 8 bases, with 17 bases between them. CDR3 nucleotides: TGCAGTGGAACTACAGGGTTAGGAGGCTACACCTTC. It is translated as CSGTTGLGGYTF.

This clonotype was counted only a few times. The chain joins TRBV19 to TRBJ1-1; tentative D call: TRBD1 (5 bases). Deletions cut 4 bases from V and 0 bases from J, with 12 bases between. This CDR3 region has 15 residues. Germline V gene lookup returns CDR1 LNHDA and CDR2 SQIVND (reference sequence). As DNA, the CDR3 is TGTGCCAGTAGTAGGGGCTCCCCAATGAACACTGAAGCTTTCTTT. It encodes CASSRGSPMNTEAFF.

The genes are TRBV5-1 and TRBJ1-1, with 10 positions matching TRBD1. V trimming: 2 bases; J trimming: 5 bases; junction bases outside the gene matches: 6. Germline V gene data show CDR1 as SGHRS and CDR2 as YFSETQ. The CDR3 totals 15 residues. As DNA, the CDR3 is TGCGCCAGCAGCTTAAATCGACAGGGGGCAACTGAAGCTTTCTTT. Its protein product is CASSLNRQGATEAFF.

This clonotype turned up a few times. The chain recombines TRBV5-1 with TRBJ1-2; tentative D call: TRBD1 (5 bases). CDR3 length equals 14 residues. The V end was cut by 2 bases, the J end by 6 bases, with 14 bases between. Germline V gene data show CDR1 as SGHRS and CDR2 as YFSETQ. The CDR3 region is CASSLVQGVDGYTF. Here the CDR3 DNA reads TGCGCCAGCAGCTTAGTTCAGGGCGTCGATGGCTACACCTTC.

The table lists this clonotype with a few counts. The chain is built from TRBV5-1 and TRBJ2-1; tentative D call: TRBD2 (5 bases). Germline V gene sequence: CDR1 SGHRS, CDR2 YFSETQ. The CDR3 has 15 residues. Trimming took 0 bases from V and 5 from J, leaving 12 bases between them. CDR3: CASSLEVGANNEQFF. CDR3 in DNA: TGCGCCAGCAGCTTGGAAGTGGGAGCGAACAATGAGCAGTTCTTC.

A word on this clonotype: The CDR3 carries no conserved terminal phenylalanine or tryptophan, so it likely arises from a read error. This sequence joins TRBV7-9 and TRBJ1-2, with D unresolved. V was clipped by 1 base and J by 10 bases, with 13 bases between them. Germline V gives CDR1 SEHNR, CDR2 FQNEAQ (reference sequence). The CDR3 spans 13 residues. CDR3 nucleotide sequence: TGTGCCAGCAGCTTAGTCGGACGTCAGACCTACACCTAC. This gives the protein CASSLVGRQTYTY.

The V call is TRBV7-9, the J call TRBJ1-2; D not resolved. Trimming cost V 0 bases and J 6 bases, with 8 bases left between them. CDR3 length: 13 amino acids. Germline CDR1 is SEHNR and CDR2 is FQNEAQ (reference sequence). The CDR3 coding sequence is TGTGCCAGCAGCTTAGCACAAGGGAATGGCTACACCTTC. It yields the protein CASSLAQGNGYTF. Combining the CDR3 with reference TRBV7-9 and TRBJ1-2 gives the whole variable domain DTGVSQNPRHKITKRGQNVTFRCDPISEHNRLYWYRQTLGQGPEFLTYFQNEAQLEKSRLLSDRFSAERPKGSFSTLEIQRTEQGDSAMYLCASSLAQGNGYTFGSGTRLTVV.

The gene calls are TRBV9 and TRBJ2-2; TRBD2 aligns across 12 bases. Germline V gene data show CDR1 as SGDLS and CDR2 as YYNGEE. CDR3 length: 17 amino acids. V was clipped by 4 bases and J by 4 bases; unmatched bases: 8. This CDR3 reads CASSPRLAGAGTGELFF. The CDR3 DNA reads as TGTGCCAGCAGCCCCAGACTAGCGGGGGCGGGCACCGGGGAGCTGTTTTTT. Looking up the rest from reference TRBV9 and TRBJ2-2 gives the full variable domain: DSGVTQTPKHLITATGQRVTLRCSPRSGDLSVYWYQQSLDQGLQFLIQYYNGEERAKGNILERFSAQQFPDLHSELNLSSLELGDSALYFCASSPRLAGAGTGELFFGEGSRLTVL.

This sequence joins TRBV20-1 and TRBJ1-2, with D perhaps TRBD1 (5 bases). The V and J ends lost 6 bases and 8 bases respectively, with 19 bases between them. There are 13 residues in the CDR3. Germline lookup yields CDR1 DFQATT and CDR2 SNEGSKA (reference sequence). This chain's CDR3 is CSAVIDSTRGYTF. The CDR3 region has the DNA TGCAGTGCCGTCATTGACAGTACTAGGGGCTACACCTTC.

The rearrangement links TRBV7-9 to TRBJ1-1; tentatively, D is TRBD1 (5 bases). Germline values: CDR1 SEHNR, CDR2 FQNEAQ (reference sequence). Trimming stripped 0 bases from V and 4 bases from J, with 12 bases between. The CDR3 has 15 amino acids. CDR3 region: CASSLARGFGTEAFF. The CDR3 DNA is TGTGCCAGCAGCTTAGCGAGGGGATTCGGCACTGAAGCTTTCTTT.

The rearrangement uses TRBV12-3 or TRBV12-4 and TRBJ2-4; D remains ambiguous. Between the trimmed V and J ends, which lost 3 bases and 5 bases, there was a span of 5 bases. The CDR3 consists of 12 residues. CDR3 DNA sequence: TGTGCCAGCAGTTTCGCTGAAAACATTCAGTACTTC. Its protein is CASSFAENIQYF.

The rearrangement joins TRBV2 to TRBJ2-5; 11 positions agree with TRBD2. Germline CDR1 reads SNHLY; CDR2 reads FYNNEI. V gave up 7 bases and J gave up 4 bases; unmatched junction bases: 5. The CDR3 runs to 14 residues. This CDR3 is CASKGGLAAETQYF. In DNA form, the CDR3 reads TGTGCCAGCAAAGGGGGACTAGCGGCAGAGACCCAGTACTTC.

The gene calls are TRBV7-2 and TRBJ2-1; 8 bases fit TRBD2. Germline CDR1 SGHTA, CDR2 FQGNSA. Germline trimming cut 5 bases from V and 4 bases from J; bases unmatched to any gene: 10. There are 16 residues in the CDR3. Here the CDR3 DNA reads TGTGCCAGCAGCCGTCAGTCGGTAGCGGGGTACAATGAGCAGTTCTTC. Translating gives CASSRQSVAGYNEQFF.

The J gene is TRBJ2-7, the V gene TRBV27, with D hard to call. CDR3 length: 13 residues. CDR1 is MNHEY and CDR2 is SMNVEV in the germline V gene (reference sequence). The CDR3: CASSLKGPYGQYV. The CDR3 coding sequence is TGTGCCAGCAGTTTGAAAGGTCCCTACGGGCAGTACGTC.